This T cell receptor beta chain came from a study of shared clonotypes between healthy human individuals. Whole-study results and caveats: Clonotype sharing among the donors was expected to vary with sequencing depth.

The table lists this clone with a count of one. Its antigen is as yet unknown. Only in-frame clones appear in the TCRdb table, and some are missing; sequencing was by immunoSEQ multiplex PCR. Of more than 2 million clones listed, roughly 93% are singletons. Trimming took 4 bases from V and 8 from J; bases not matched to a gene: 10. The CDR3 totals 15 residues. Germline CDR1 is SGDLS and CDR2 is YYNGEE. CD45RO-negative, CCR7-positively selected cells formed the naive CD8 fraction, excluding terminally differentiated effector memory CD45RA+ cells. The chain uses TRBV9 and TRBJ1-4; TRBD1 matches 8 bases. The TCR was taken from a man aged 18 to 30 in good health. Some clones in this sample may be carry-over from other donors' samples. Sequences were obtained from naive CD8+ T cells from PBMCs. The DNA for the CDR3 is TGTGCCAGCAGCCCGGAGGACAGGGCCGGAGAAAAACTGTTTTTT. Its translation is CASSPEDRAGEKLFF.